A selection of T cell receptor beta chains follows, all from one sample in a study of blood T cell repertoires in COVID-19. Clones were sequenced by immunoSEQ multiplex PCR, and TCRdb holds only the in-frame ones, with some missing. The sample shows roughly 110,000 clones, about three quarters of them seen only once. The sequenced material came from peripheral blood. These receptors all come from a man between 65 and 85 years old with acute or convalescent COVID-19. CDR3s include the opening cysteine and the closing phenylalanine or tryptophan. Clone size, where shown, is once, few, many, or a class for clones that have expanded.

clone size | J gene | V gene | CDR3 protein
NA | TRBJ1-1 | TRBV7-2 | CASSVPRGPTEAFF
NA | TRBJ2-2 | TRBV18 | CASSPLAGELFF
few | TRBJ1-3 | TRBV6-1 | CASSEDSDYSGNTIYF
NA | TRBJ2-7 | TRBV29-1 | CSVEIWGGSYEQYF
NA | TRBJ2-7 | TRBV20-1 | CSASLYEQYF
NA | TRBJ1-1 | TRBV12-3/TRBV12-4 | CASSPGGSEAFF
NA | TRBJ1-2 | TRBV7-9 | CASSLGTGSIYGYTF
NA | TRBJ1-1 | TRBV29-1 | CSVDVFGGAGLGTEAFF
NA | TRBJ2-3 | TRBV19 | CASRETSVSTDTQYF
NA | TRBJ1-3 | TRBV6-5 | CASTLSKSSGNTIYF
once | TRBJ2-7 | TRBV5-1 | CASSLELGTSSYEQYF
NA | TRBJ1-5 | TRBV6-5 | CASRLGTGGGQPQHF
NA | TRBJ2-7 | TRBV7-3 | CASSPSGAGHEQYF
NA | TRBJ2-2 | TRBV5-1 | CACTGEVGTGELFF
few | TRBJ2-7 | TRBV6-5 | CASSYLVDTTYEQYF
NA | TRBJ2-2 | TRBV5-1 | CASSFSQTNTGELFF
NA | TRBJ1-2 | TRBV13 | CASTRTTPRGSFNYGYTF
NA | TRBJ1-2 | TRBV19 | CASSIPGGNYGYTF
NA | TRBJ1-2 | TRBV5-5 | CASSFDDMTGYGYTF
NA | TRBJ2-7 | TRBV18 | CASSRGTGSDEQYF
NA | TRBJ1-6 | TRBV5-1 | CASSFQGQGDNSPLHF
NA | TRBJ1-4 | TRBV27 | CASSLWGGKLFF
few | TRBJ1-6 | TRBV6-5 | CASGDRYNSPLHF
few | TRBJ2-3 | TRBV4-3 | CASSRGGGRGDTQYF
few | TRBJ2-3 | TRBV11-3 | CASSQLGGGNTDTQYF
NA | TRBJ1-4 | TRBV6-5 | CASRRQGGSEKLFF
NA | TRBJ1-2 | TRBV7-2 | CASSSGQGARTNYGYTF
NA | TRBJ2-7 | TRBV14 | CASSTSGPPVRYF
NA | TRBJ2-5 | TRBV2 | CATHRTKETQYF
few | TRBJ2-7 | TRBV5-1 | CASSLAPGTDLYEQYF
NA | TRBJ1-5 | TRBV7-8 | CASSLVRGNQPQHF
few | TRBJ1-5 | TRBV21-1 | CASSKARQGANQPQHF
NA | TRBJ2-2 | TRBV18 | CASSPRQTRTSGGNTGELFF
NA | TRBJ1-1 | TRBV19 | CASSISASGRTEAFF
NA | TRBJ1-4 | TRBV3-1/TRBV3-2 | CASSPPGTEGEKLFF
NA | TRBJ2-7 | TRBV7-9 | CASSLVAGRPPYEQYF
NA | TRBJ2-1 | TRBV3-1/TRBV3-2 | CASSRRGGGAPNEQFF
NA | TRBJ1-4 | TRBV12-5 | CASGLVPLQTATNEKLFF
NA | TRBJ2-5 | TRBV20-1 | CSARISETQYF
NA | TRBJ1-2 | TRBV19 | CASSPITGMGYTF
NA | TRBJ2-5 | TRBV18 | CASSPPYSKETQYF
once | TRBJ1-2 | TRBV3-1/TRBV3-2 | CASSQGQGAGGYTF
NA | TRBJ1-4 | TRBV9 | CASSVKSGMSEKLFF
NA | TRBJ1-2 | TRBV5-8 | CASSPGQGAEGGYTF
NA | TRBJ2-3 | TRBV7-9 | CASSSSGGSTDTQYF
NA | TRBJ2-1 | TRBV5-4 | CASSFGSGEGNEQFF
many | TRBJ2-1 | TRBV5-1 | CASSLEQGFEQFF
once | TRBJ2-5 | TRBV5-1 | CASSLAGSKQETQYF
NA | TRBJ1-1 | TRBV3-1/TRBV3-2 | CASSHRQGDTEAFF